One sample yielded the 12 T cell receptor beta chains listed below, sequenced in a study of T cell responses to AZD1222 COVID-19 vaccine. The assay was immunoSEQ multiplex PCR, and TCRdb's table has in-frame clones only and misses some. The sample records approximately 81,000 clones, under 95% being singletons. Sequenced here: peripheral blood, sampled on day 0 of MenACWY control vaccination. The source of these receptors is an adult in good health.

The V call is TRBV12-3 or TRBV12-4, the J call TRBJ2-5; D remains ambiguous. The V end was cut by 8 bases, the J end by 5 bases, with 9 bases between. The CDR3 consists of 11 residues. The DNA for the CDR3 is TGTGCCAGCCAGATTGGGGAGACCCAGTACTTC. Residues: CASQIGETQYF.

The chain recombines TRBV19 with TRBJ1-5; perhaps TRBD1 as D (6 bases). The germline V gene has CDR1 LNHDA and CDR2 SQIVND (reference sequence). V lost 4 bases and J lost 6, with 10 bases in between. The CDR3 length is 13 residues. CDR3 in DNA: TGTGCCAGTAGTAGCAGGGGCAGTCAGCCCCAGCATTTT. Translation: CASSSRGSQPQHF.

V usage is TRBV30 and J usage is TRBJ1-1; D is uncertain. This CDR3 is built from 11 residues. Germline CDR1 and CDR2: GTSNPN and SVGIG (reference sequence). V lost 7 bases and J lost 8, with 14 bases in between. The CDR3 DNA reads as TGTGCCTCCCTACGTGGAGGAGAAGCTTTCTTT. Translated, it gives CASLRGGEAFF.

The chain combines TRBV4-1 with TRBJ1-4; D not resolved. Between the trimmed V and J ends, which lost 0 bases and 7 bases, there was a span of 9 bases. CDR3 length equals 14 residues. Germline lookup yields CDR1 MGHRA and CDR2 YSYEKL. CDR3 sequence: CASSQEILSEKLFF. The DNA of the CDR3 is TGCGCCAGCAGCCAAGAAATTTTAAGTGAAAAACTGTTTTTT.

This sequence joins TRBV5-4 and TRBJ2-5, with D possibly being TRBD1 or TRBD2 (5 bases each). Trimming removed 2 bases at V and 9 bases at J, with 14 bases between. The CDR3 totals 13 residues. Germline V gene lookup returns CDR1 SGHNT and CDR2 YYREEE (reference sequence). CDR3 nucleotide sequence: TGTGCCAGCAGCTTCGGGACCGTCAAAGCCCAGTACTTC. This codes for CASSFGTVKAQYF.

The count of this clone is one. CDR3 bases: TGCGCCAGCAGCCAGGATAGCAATCAGCCCCAGCATTTT. It encodes CASSQDSNQPQHF. V usage is TRBV4-3 and J usage is TRBJ1-5, with no clear D. The CDR3 contains 13 residues. V shed 3 bases and J shed 0 bases, with 3 bases lying between them. The germline V gene has CDR1 LGHNA and CDR2 YSLEER.

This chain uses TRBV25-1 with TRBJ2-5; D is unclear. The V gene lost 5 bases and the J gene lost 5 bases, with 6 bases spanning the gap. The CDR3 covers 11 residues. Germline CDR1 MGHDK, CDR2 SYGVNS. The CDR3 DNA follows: TGTGCCAGCAGTCCCCTGGAGACCCAGTACTTC. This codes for CASSPLETQYF.

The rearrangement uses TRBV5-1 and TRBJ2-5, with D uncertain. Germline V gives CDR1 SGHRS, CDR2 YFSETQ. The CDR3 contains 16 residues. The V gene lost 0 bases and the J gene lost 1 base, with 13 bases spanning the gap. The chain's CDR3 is CASSLADYPTQETQYF. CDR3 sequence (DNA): TGCGCCAGCAGCTTGGCAGATTACCCTACCCAAGAGACCCAGTACTTC.

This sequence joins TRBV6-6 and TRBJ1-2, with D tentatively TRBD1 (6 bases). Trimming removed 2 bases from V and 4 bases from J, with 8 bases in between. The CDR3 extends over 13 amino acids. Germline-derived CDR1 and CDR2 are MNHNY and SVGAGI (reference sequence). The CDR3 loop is CASSYPGAYGYTF. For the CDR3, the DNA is TGTGCCAGCAGTTACCCAGGGGCCTATGGCTACACCTTC.

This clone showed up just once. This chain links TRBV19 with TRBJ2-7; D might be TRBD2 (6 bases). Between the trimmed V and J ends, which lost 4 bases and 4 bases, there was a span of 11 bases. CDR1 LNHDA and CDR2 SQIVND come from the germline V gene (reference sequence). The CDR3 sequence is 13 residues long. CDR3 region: CASSKLGGYEQYF. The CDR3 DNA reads TGTGCCAGTAGTAAGCTGGGGGGTTACGAGCAGTACTTC.

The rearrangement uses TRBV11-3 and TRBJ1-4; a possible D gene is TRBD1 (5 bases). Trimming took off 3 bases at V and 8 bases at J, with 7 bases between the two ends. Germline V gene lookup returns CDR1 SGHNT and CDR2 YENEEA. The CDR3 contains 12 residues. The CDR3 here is CASSFGGEKLFF. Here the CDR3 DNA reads TGTGCCAGCAGCTTCGGGGGAGAAAAACTGTTTTTT. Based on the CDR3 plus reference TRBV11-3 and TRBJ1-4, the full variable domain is EAGVVQSPRYKIIEKKQPVAFWCNPISGHNTLYWYLQNLGQGPELLIRYENEEAVDDSQLPKDRFSAERLKGVDSTLKIQPAELGDSAVYLCASSFGGEKLFFGSGTQLSVL.

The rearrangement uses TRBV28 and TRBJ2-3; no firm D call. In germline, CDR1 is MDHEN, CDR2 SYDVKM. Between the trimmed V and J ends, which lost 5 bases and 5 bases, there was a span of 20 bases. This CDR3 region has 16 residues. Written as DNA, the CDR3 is TGTGCCAGCAGTCACCGGGCTGTCCCCGGCGGAGATACGCAGTATTTT. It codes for CASSHRAVPGGDTQYF. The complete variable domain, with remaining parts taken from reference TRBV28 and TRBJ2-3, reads DVKVTQSSRYLVKRTGEKVFLECVQDMDHENMFWYRQDPGLGLRLIYFSYDVKMKEKGDIPEGYSVSREKKERFSLILESASTNQTSMYLCASSHRAVPGGDTQYFGPGTRLTVL.